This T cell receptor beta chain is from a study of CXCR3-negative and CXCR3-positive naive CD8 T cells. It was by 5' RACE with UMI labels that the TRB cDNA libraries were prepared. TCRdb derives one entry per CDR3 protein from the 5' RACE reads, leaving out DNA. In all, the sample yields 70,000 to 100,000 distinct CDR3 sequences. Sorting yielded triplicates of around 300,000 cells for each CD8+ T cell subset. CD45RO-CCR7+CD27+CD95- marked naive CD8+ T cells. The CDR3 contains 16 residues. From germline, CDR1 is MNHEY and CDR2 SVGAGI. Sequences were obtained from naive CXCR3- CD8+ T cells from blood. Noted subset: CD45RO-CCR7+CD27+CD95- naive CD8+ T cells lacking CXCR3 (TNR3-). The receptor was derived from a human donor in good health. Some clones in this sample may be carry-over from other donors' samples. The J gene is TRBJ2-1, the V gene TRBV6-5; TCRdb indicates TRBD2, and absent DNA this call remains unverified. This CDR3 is CASSYSDGGRAHEQFF.